Each of the 5 T cell receptor beta chains below was sequenced from the same sample in a study of graft-versus-host responses after intestinal transplantation. The antigens for these receptors are not known. Profiled with immunoSEQ multiplex PCR; TCRdb holds only in-frame clones, not every one. The data contain 100,000 or so clones, approximately 90% of them singletons. The sequencing used unstimulated CD4+ T cells sorted from spleen or lymph node cells, collected before intestinal transplant. These receptors were obtained from a human donor who received an intestinal transplant.

This chain uses TRBV6-5 with TRBJ2-7; D is unclear. With 6 bases removed from V and 6 bases from J, the gap between germline ends came to 9 bases. Per the germline V gene, CDR1 is MNHEY and CDR2 is SVGAGI. The CDR3 spans 11 residues. The CDR3 region has the DNA TGTGCCAGCAGCCGCGGCGTCGAGCAGTACTTC. Its protein is CASSRGVEQYF.

The chain couples TRBV5-4 to TRBJ1-1; no clear D. V was shortened by 2 bases and J by 1 base, with 9 bases between the two germline ends. CDR3 length: 14 amino acids. CDR1 and CDR2 (germline): SGHNT, YYREEE (reference sequence). This CDR3 is CASSFTQTNTEAFF. CDR3 coding DNA: TGTGCCAGCAGCTTCACACAGACGAACACTGAAGCTTTCTTT. Based on the CDR3 plus reference TRBV5-4 and TRBJ1-1, the full variable domain is ETGVTQSPTHLIKTRGQQVTLRCSSQSGHNTVSWYQQALGQGPQFIFQYYREEENGRGNFPPRFSGLQFPNYSSELNVNALELDDSALYLCASSFTQTNTEAFFGQGTRLTVV.

This clone was seen only once. The same CDR3 arises from other DNA sequences in this sample as well. The chain links TRBV6-5 to TRBJ2-7; TRBD1 matches 10 bases. The CDR3 sequence is 14 residues long. The germline CDR1 and CDR2 sequences are MNHEY and SVGAGI. V lost 6 bases to trimming and J lost 0 bases; unmatched junction nucleotides: 2. CDR3 loop: CASRRDRGSYEQYF. In DNA, the CDR3 is TGTGCCAGCAGACGGGACAGGGGCTCCTACGAGCAGTACTTC.

The chain has TRBV5-1 and TRBJ1-1; the D gene is possibly TRBD1 (6 bases). The CDR3 is 14 amino acids. Germline V lookup: CDR1 SGHRS, CDR2 YFSETQ. Trimming left V 3 bases short and J 1 base short, with 10 bases between. The CDR3 loop is CASSSEQGNTEAFF. The CDR3 bases are TGCGCCAGCAGCTCAGAACAGGGGAACACTGAAGCTTTCTTT.

The chain carries TRBV25-1 and TRBJ1-6, with a possible D match to TRBD1 (6 bases). The germline gives CDR1 MGHDK, CDR2 SYGVNS. Trimming took 6 bases from V and 7 from J, leaving 13 bases between them. The CDR3 spans 14 residues. CDR3 sequence reads: CASSARTENSPLHF. CDR3 DNA: TGTGCCAGCAGCGCACGGACAGAAAATTCACCCCTCCACTTT.